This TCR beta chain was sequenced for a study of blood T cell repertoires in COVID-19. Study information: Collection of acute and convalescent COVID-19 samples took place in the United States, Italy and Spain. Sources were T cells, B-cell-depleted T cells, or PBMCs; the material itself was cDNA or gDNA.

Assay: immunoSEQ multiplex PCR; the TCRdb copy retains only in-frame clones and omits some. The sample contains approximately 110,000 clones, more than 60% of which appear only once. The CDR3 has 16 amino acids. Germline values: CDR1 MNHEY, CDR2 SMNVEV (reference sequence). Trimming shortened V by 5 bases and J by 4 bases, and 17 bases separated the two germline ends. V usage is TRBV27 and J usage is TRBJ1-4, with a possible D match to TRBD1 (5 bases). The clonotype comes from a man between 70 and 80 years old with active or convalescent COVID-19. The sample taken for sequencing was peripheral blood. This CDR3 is CASSRYPTGYNEKLFF. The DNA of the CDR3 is TGTGCCAGCAGTAGATACCCTACAGGATATAATGAAAAACTGTTTTTT.